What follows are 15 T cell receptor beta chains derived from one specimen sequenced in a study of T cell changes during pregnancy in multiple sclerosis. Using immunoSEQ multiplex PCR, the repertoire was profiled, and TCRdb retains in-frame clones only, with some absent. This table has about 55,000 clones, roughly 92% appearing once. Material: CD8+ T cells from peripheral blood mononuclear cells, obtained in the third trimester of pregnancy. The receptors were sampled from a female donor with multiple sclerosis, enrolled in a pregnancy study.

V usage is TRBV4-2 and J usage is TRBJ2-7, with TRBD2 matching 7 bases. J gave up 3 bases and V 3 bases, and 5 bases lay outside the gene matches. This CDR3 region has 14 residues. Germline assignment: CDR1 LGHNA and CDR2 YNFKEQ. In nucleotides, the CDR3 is TGTGCCAGCAGCCACTGGGAGGGATACTACGAGCAGTACTTC. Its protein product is CASSHWEGYYEQYF.

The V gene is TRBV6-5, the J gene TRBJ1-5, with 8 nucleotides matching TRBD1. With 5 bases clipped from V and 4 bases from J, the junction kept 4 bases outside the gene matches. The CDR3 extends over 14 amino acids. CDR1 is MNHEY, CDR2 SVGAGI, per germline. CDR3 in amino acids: CASSQGAQNQPQHF. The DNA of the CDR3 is TGTGCCAGCAGTCAGGGGGCTCAGAATCAGCCCCAGCATTTT.

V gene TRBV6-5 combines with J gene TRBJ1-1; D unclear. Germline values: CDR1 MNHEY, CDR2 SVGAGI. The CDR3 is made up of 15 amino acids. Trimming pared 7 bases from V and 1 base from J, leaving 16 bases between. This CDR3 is CASTYLGGGNTEAFF. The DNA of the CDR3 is TGTGCCAGCACCTACCTAGGTGGCGGGAACACTGAAGCTTTCTTT.

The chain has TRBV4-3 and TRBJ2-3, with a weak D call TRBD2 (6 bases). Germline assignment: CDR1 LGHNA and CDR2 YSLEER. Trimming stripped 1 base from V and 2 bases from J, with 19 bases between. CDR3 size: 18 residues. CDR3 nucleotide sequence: TGCGCCAGCAGCCAAGTCTATCTTAGCGGACACTCCACAGATACGCAGTATTTT. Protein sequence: CASSQVYLSGHSTDTQYF.

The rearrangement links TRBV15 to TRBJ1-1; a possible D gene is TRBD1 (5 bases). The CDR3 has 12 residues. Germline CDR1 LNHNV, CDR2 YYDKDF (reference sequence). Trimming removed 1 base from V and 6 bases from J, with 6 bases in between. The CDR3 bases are TGTGCCACCAGCAGAGGGACATCTGAAGCTTTCTTT. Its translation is CATSRGTSEAFF.

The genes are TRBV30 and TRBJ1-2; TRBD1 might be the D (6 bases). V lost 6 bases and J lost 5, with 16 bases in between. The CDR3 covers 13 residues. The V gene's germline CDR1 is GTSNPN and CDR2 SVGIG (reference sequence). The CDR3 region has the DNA TGTGCCTGCCTGGGACATCTAAAATATGGCTACACCTTC. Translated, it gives CACLGHLKYGYTF.

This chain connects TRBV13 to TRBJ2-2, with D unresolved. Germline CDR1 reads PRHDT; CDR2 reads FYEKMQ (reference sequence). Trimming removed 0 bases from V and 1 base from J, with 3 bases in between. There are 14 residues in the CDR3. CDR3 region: CASSLGRNTGELFF. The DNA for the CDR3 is TGTGCCAGCAGCTTAGGCAGGAACACCGGGGAGCTGTTTTTT.

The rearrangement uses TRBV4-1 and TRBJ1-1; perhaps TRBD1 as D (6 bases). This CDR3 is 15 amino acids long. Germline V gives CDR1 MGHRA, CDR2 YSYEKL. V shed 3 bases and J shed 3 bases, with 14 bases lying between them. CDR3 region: CASSQTPDSYTEAFF. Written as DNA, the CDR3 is TGCGCCAGCAGCCAGACGCCGGACAGCTACACTGAAGCTTTCTTT.

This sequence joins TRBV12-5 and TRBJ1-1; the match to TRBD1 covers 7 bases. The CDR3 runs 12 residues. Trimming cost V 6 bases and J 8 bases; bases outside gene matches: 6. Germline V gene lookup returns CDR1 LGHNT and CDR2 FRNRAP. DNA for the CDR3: TGTGCTAGTGGGTATGGGACAGCCGAAGCTTTCTTT. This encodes CASGYGTAEAFF.

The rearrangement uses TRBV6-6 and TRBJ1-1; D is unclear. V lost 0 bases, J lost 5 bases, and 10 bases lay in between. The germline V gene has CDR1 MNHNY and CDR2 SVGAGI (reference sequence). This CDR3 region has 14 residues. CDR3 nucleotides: TGTGCCAGCAGTTACTCGACGGTGACAACTGAAGCTTTCTTT. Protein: CASSYSTVTTEAFF.

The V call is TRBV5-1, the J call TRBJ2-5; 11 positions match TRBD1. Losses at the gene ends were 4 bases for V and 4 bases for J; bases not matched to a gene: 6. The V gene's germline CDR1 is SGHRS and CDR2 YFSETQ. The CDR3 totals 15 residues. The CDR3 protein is CASSLGQGALETQYF. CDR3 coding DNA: TGCGCCAGCAGCCTCGGACAGGGGGCACTAGAGACCCAGTACTTC.

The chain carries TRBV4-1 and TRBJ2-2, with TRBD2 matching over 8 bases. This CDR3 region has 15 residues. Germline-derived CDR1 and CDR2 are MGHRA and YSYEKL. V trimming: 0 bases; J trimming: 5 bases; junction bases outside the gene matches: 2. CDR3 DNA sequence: TGCGCCAGCAGCCAAGACCCTAGCGGGACCGGGGAGCTGTTTTTT. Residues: CASSQDPSGTGELFF.

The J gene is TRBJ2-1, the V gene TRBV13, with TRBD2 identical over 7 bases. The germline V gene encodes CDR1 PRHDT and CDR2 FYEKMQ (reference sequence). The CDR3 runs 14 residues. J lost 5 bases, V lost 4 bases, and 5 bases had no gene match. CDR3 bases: TGTGCCAGCAGCTGGGGGAGGGCGAACAATGAGCAGTTCTTC. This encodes CASSWGRANNEQFF.

The CDR3 sequence: CSVLTPGEAEQFF. In DNA form, the CDR3 reads TGCAGCGTCCTAACCCCGGGGGAAGCTGAGCAGTTCTTC. The chain carries TRBV29-1 and TRBJ2-1, with a weak D call TRBD2 (6 bases). Trimming took off 6 bases at V and 9 bases at J, with 18 bases between the two ends. CDR1 SQVTM and CDR2 ANQGSEA come from the germline V gene. There are 13 residues in the CDR3.

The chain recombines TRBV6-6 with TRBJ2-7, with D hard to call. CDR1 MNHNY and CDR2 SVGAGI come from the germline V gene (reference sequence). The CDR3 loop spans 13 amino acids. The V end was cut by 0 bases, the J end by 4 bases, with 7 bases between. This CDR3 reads CASSYSSLYEQYF. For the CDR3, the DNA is TGTGCCAGCAGTTACTCTAGCCTTTACGAGCAGTACTTC.